The 24 T cell receptor beta chains reported below all come from one sample, sequenced in a study of T cell responses to AZD1222 COVID-19 vaccine. Clones were sequenced by immunoSEQ multiplex PCR, and TCRdb holds only the in-frame ones, with some missing. The top ten clones hold 16% of a sample with under 100,000 clones, approximately 89% of them seen once. The input for sequencing was peripheral blood, taken on day 0 of AZD1222 vaccination. These receptors all stem from an adult in good health.

The V gene is TRBV28, the J gene TRBJ1-1; no clear D gene. Germline CDR1 is MDHEN and CDR2 is SYDVKM. The V end was cut by 3 bases, the J end by 4 bases, with 12 bases between. The length of the CDR3 is 14 residues. CDR3 region: CASSLVGSVTEAFF. In DNA form, the CDR3 reads TGTGCCAGCAGTTTGGTAGGGAGCGTCACTGAAGCTTTCTTT.

The chain has TRBV6-5 and TRBJ2-2; D is perhaps TRBD1 (6 bases). CDR3 length equals 15 residues. Trimming took 0 bases from V and 1 from J, leaving 6 bases between them. Germline CDR1 reads MNHEY; CDR2 reads SVGAGI. Here the CDR3 DNA reads TGTGCCAGCAGTTACTCGGGACAGAACACCGGGGAGCTGTTTTTT. Translating gives CASSYSGQNTGELFF.

The chain uses TRBV29-1 and TRBJ2-7, with 10 nucleotides matching TRBD1. The junction had 8 bases not matched to a gene; V was cut back by 6 bases and J by 6 bases. CDR1 SQVTM and CDR2 ANQGSEA come from the germline V gene. The CDR3 totals 13 residues. In DNA, the CDR3 is TGCAGCGTACCGGGACAGGGGTCGTCCGAGCAGTACTTC. The encoded protein is CSVPGQGSSEQYF.

The sample holds a few counts of this clone. The chain combines TRBV7-9 with TRBJ2-7; TRBD2 matches at 16 bases. This CDR3 has 18 amino acids. CDR1 SEHNR and CDR2 FQNEAQ come from the germline V gene (reference sequence). With 4 bases clipped from V and 4 bases from J, the junction kept 10 bases outside the gene matches. CDR3 residues: CASSSTSGTSGRVYEQYF. Written as DNA, the CDR3 is TGTGCCAGCAGCTCGACCTCCGGGACTAGCGGGAGGGTTTACGAGCAGTACTTC.

The chain combines TRBV5-6 with TRBJ2-7, with a tentative D call TRBD2 (6 bases). This CDR3 is built from 14 residues. V lost 1 base, J lost 2 bases, and 10 bases lay in between. The germline CDR1 and CDR2 sequences are SGHDT and YYEEEE. For the CDR3, the DNA is TGTGCCAGCAGCTTGACCGGGACTCCCTACGAGCAGTACTTC. As protein: CASSLTGTPYEQYF. The variable domain in full, with the rest retrieved from reference TRBV5-6 and TRBJ2-7, is DAGVTQSPTHLIKTRGQQVTLRCSPKSGHDTVSWYQQALGQGPQFIFQYYEEEERQRGNFPDRFSGHQFPNYSSELNVNALLLGDSALYLCASSLTGTPYEQYFGPGTRLTVT.

The rearrangement links TRBV29-1 to TRBJ1-2, with D possibly TRBD1 on 5 matching bases. The V and J ends lost 6 bases and 5 bases respectively, with 13 bases between them. The CDR3 has 12 amino acids. Germline CDR1 SQVTM, CDR2 ANQGSEA. This CDR3 reads CSVARKGYGYTF. The DNA for the CDR3 is TGCAGCGTGGCCCGTAAGGGGTATGGCTACACCTTC.

This clone is medium-sized in the sample. The rearrangement uses TRBV4-1 and TRBJ2-7; the D gene is possibly TRBD2 (6 bases). With 1 base removed from V and 3 bases from J, the gap between germline ends came to 10 bases. The CDR3 sequence is 14 residues long. The germline V gene has CDR1 MGHRA and CDR2 YSYEKL. CDR3 nucleotide sequence: TGCGCCAGCAGCCAAGGTGGAGGGATCTACGAGCAGTACTTC. Translation: CASSQGGGIYEQYF.

The CDR3 DNA reads TGTGCCAGCAGCTTCGGGGGGCGCGGAATAGAGACCCAGTACTTC. Translation: CASSFGGRGIETQYF. The J gene is TRBJ2-5, the V gene TRBV7-9, with D possibly being TRBD2 (7 bases). The CDR3 length is 15 residues. Trimming took off 3 bases at V and 4 bases at J, with 15 bases between the two ends. Germline values: CDR1 SEHNR, CDR2 FQNEAQ (reference sequence).

V gene TRBV28 combines with J gene TRBJ2-7; 15 bases align to TRBD2. Germline V gene sequence: CDR1 MDHEN, CDR2 SYDVKM. The CDR3 runs 13 residues. J gave up 9 bases and V 10 bases, and 7 bases lay outside the gene matches. The CDR3 DNA reads as TGTGCCAACAGGACTAGCGGGAGGGCGGTGCAGTACTTC. Protein sequence: CANRTSGRAVQYF. Supplemented by reference TRBV28 and TRBJ2-7, the full variable domain reads DVKVTQSSRYLVKRTGEKVFLECVQDMDHENMFWYRQDPGLGLRLIYFSYDVKMKEKGDIPEGYSVSREKKERFSLILESASTNQTSMYLCANRTSGRAVQYFGPGTRLTVT.

J is TRBJ1-3 and V is TRBV28; weak D call: TRBD1 (5 bases). Germline CDR1 and CDR2: MDHEN and SYDVKM. Trimming cost V 7 bases and J 0 bases, with 13 bases left between them. The CDR3 is made up of 15 amino acids. DNA of the CDR3: TGTGCCAGCACCGTTCCAGGGACCTCTGGAAACACCATATATTTT. Its protein product is CASTVPGTSGNTIYF.

This chain connects TRBV6-6 to TRBJ2-7; 7 bases match TRBD2. V lost 5 bases, J lost 7 bases, and 5 bases stayed unmatched. The CDR3 consists of 12 residues. The germline gives CDR1 MNHNY, CDR2 SVGAGI (reference sequence). In DNA form, the CDR3 reads TGTGCCAGCAGTGAGCCGGGGGGTGAGCAGTACTTC. As protein: CASSEPGGEQYF.

The V call is TRBV12-3 or TRBV12-4, the J call TRBJ1-1; no reliable D call. Between the trimmed V and J ends, which lost 2 bases and 4 bases, there was a span of 5 bases. The CDR3 spans 12 residues. CDR3 bases: TGTGCCAGCAGTTTACGTCCCACTGAAGCTTTCTTT. Protein: CASSLRPTEAFF.

The CDR3 bases are TGTGCCACCAGTACGGGCCGGGACAGGGGGCCCGTCGTAGGCTACACCTTC. This gives the protein CATSTGRDRGPVVGYTF. The V call is TRBV24-1, the J call TRBJ1-2, with 12 bases that match TRBD1. Germline CDR1 KGHDR, CDR2 SFDVKD. The CDR3 has 17 residues. V dropped 6 bases and J dropped 8; count of bases not matched to a gene: 15.

This chain links TRBV10-3 with TRBJ2-7; a weak D match, TRBD1 (6 bases). The CDR3 runs 14 residues. With 3 bases removed from V and 5 bases from J, the gap between germline ends came to 14 bases. Germline V lookup: CDR1 ENHRY, CDR2 SYGVKD. CDR3 bases: TGTGCCATCAGTGAAGGTAACAGGGAAGACGAGCAGTACTTC. It encodes CAISEGNREDEQYF.

The chain joins TRBV25-1 to TRBJ1-5; D possibly corresponds to TRBD1 (6 bases). Germline CDR1 is MGHDK and CDR2 is SYGVNS. The CDR3 runs 13 residues. The V and J ends lost 8 bases and 4 bases respectively, with 12 bases between them. As DNA, the CDR3 is TGTGCCAGCTCGAGCCAGGGGAATCAGCCCCAGCATTTT. Encoded protein: CASSSQGNQPQHF.

This chain joins TRBV28 and TRBJ1-5, with D unresolved. Germline loops: CDR1 MDHEN, CDR2 SYDVKM. This CDR3 has 14 residues. V was cut by 10 bases and J by 0 bases, with 13 bases left in between. CDR3 loop: CATNRPNSNQPQHF. CDR3 coding DNA: TGTGCCACCAACCGCCCTAATAGCAATCAGCCCCAGCATTTT.

The chain links TRBV2 to TRBJ1-1, with TRBD1 as a possible D gene (6 bases). This CDR3 is built from 15 residues. Germline CDR1 is SNHLY and CDR2 is FYNNEI. Trimming removed 1 base at V and 4 bases at J, with 13 bases between. This CDR3 reads CASSEDRAVGTEAFF. The CDR3 coding sequence is TGTGCCAGCAGTGAAGACAGGGCGGTCGGCACTGAAGCTTTCTTT.

The V call is TRBV6-5, the J call TRBJ2-5; 13 nucleotides agree with TRBD2. The germline V gene has CDR1 MNHEY and CDR2 SVGAGI. The CDR3 covers 16 residues. Losses at the gene ends were 3 bases for V and 0 bases for J; bases not matched to a gene: 1. In DNA form, the CDR3 reads TGTGCCAGCAGTTATACTAGCGGGAGGGACCAAGAGACCCAGTACTTC. Its translation: CASSYTSGRDQETQYF.

The chain joins TRBV7-9 to TRBJ2-7; 7 bases agree with TRBD1. In germline, CDR1 is SEHNR, CDR2 FQNEAQ (reference sequence). V lost 6 bases and J lost 3; bases outside the gene matches: 2. The CDR3 is 12 amino acids. CDR3 sequence (DNA): TGTGCCAGCAGTAGACAGGGCTACGAGCAGTACTTC. Protein: CASSRQGYEQYF. The full variable domain, completed using reference TRBV7-9 and TRBJ2-7, is DTGVSQNPRHKITKRGQNVTFRCDPISEHNRLYWYRQTLGQGPEFLTYFQNEAQLEKSRLLSDRFSAERPKGSFSTLEIQRTEQGDSAMYLCASSRQGYEQYFGPGTRLTVT.

V gene TRBV5-1 combines with J gene TRBJ2-1; D is possibly TRBD1 (6 bases). Germline CDR1 is SGHRS and CDR2 is YFSETQ. This CDR3 region has 17 residues. With 4 bases removed from V and 2 bases from J, the gap between germline ends came to 19 bases. CDR3 sequence (DNA): TGCGCCAGCAGCCCAGGACAGATCGGTATCACCTACAATGAGCAGTTCTTC. This sequence encodes CASSPGQIGITYNEQFF.

As to this clone: Distinct nucleotide sequences in the sample also encode this CDR3. The V and J genes are TRBV5-1 and TRBJ1-3, with TRBD1 identical over 8 bases. Germline V gene lookup returns CDR1 SGHRS and CDR2 YFSETQ. The CDR3 extends over 16 amino acids. Trimming cost V 0 bases and J 0 bases; bases outside gene matches: 2. CDR3 nucleotide sequence: TGCGCCAGCAGCTTGGGGACAGGGTCCTCTGGAAACACCATATATTTT. The encoded protein is CASSLGTGSSGNTIYF.

The chain carries TRBV18 and TRBJ2-7; no reliable D call. Germline assignment: CDR1 KGHSH and CDR2 LQKENI. V dropped 2 bases and J dropped 2 bases, with 10 bases sitting between them. The CDR3 spans 14 residues. The CDR3 spells CASSPFQEAYEQYF. The CDR3 nucleotides read TGTGCCAGCTCACCATTCCAGGAAGCCTACGAGCAGTACTTC. Drawing the rest from reference TRBV18 and TRBJ2-7, the complete variable domain is NAGVMQNPRHLVRRRGQEARLRCSPMKGHSHVYWYRQLPEEGLKFMVYLQKENIIDESGMPKERFSAEFPKEGPSILRIQQVVRGDSAAYFCASSPFQEAYEQYFGPGTRLTVT.

This chain links TRBV7-9 with TRBJ1-3; D gene ambiguous. Germline lookup yields CDR1 SEHNR and CDR2 FQNEAQ (reference sequence). There are 16 residues in the CDR3. V was pared by 5 bases and J by 7 bases, with 21 bases between. The DNA of the CDR3 is TGTGCCAGCAGCCTGACTTCCTATGCGGCGGGGAACACCATATATTTT. As protein: CASSLTSYAAGNTIYF.

A remark on this clone: An end of the junction does not agree with germline; a read error may underlie this. This sequence joins TRBV2 and TRBJ2-1; D is possibly TRBD2 (5 bases). The CDR3 consists of 14 residues. The germline gives CDR1 SNHLY, CDR2 FYNNEI. CDR3 in DNA: TGTGCCAGCAGCGAAGCGAGGGCCTACAATGAGCAGTTCTTC. Its translation is CASSEARAYNEQFF.